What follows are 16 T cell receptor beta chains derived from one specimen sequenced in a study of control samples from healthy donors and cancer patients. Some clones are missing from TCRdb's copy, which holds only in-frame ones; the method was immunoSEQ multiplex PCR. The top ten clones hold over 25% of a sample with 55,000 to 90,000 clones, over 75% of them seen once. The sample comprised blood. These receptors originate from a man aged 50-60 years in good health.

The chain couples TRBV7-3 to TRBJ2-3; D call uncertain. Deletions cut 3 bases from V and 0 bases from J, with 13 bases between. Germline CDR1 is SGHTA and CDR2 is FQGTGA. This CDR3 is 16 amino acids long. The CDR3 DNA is TGTGCCAGCAGCTTGGATCTAGTCGGTAGCACAGATACGCAGTATTTT. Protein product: CASSLDLVGSTDTQYF.

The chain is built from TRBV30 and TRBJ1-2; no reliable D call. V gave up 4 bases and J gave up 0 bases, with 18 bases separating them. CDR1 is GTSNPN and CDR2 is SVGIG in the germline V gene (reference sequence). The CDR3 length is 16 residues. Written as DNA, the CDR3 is TGTGCCTGGATCTACCCCGTTTACGGTTCTAACTATGGCTACACCTTC. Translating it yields CAWIYPVYGSNYGYTF.

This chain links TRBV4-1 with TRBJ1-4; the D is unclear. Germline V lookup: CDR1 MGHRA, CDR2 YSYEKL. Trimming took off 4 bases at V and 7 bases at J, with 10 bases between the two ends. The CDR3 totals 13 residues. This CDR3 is CASSLGRVEKLFF. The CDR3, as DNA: TGCGCCAGCAGCCTCGGGAGGGTTGAAAAACTGTTTTTT.

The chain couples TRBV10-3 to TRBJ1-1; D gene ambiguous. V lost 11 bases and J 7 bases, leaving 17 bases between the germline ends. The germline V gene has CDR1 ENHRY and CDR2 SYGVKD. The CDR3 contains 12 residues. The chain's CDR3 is CAGSGSWYEAFF. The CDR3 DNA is TGTGCCGGATCCGGGTCCTGGTATGAAGCTTTCTTT.

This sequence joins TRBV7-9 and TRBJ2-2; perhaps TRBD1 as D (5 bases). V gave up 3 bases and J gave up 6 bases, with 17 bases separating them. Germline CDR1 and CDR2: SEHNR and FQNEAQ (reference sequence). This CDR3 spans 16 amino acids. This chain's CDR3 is CASSFQGRPVAGELFF. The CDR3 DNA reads TGTGCCAGCAGCTTTCAGGGAAGACCCGTCGCCGGGGAGCTGTTTTTT.

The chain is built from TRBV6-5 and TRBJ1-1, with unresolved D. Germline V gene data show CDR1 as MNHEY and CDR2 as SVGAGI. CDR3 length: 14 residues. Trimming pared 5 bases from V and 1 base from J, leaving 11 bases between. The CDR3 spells CASSHLPGNTEAFF. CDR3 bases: TGTGCCAGCAGTCATTTACCAGGGAACACTGAAGCTTTCTTT.

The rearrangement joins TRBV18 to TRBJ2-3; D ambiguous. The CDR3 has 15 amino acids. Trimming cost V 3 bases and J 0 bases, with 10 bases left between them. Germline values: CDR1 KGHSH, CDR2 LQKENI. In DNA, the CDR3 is TGTGCCAGCTCACCCCTGGGATCTAGCACAGATACGCAGTATTTT. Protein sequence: CASSPLGSSTDTQYF.

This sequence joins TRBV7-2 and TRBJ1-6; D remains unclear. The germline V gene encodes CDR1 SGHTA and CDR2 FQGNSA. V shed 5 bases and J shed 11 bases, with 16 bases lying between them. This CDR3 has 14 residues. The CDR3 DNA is TGTGCCAGCAGCCCCTTTGAGCCGATGCCACCCCTCCACTTT. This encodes CASSPFEPMPPLHF.

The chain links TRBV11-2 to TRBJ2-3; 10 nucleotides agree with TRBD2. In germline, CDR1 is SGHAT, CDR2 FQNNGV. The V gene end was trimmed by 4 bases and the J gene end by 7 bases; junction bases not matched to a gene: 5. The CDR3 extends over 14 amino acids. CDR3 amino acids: CASSSRLAGNTQYF. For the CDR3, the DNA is TGTGCCAGCAGCTCCCGACTAGCGGGCAATACGCAGTATTTT.

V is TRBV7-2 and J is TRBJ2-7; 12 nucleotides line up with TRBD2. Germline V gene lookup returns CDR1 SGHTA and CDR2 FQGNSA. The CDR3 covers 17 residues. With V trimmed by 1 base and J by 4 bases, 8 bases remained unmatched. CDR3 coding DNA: TGTGCCAGCAGCTTAGAAGGGACTAGCGGGTGGGTATACGAGCAGTACTTC. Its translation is CASSLEGTSGWVYEQYF.

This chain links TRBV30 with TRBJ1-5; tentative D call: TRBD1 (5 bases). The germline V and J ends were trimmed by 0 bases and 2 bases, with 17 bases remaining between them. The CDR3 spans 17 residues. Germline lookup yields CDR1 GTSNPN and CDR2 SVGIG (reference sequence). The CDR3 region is CAWSVLTVSFGNQPQHF. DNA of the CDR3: TGTGCCTGGAGTGTACTGACAGTTTCTTTTGGCAATCAGCCCCAGCATTTT. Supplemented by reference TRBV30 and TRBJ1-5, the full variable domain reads SQTIHQWPATLVQPVGSPLSLECTVEGTSNPNLYWYRQAAGRGLQLLFYSVGIGQISSEVPQNLSASRPQDRQFILSSKKLLLSDSGFYLCAWSVLTVSFGNQPQHFGDGTRLSIL.

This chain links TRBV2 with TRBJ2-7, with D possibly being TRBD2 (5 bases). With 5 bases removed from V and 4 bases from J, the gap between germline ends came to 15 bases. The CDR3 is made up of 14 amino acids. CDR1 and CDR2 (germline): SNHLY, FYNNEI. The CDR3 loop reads CASSKEGPQYEQYF. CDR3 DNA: TGTGCCAGCAGTAAAGAGGGCCCTCAATACGAGCAGTACTTC.

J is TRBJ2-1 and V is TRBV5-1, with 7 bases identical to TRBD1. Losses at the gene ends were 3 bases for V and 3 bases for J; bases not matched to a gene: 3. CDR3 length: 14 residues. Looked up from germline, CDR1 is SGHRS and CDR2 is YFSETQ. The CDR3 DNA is TGCGCCAGCAGCTCAGCAGGGGGCTACAATGAGCAGTTCTTC. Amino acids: CASSSAGGYNEQFF.

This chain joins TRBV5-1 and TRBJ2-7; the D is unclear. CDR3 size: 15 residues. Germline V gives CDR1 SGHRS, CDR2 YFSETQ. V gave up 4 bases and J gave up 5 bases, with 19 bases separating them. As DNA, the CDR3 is TGCGCCAGCAGCAAGGACGACCCGCAGCGAGACGAGCAGTACTTC. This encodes CASSKDDPQRDEQYF.

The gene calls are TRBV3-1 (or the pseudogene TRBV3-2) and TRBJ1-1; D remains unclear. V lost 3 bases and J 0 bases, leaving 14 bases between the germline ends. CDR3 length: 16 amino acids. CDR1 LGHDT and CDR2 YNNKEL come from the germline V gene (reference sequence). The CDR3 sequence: CASSHSRSTMNTEAFF. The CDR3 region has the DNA TGTGCCAGCAGCCATTCTAGAAGCACCATGAACACTGAAGCTTTCTTT.

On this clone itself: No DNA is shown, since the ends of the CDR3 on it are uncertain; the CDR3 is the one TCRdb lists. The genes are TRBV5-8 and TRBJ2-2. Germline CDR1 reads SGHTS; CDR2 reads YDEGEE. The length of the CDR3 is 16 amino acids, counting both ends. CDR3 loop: CASSFQVSARTGELFF.